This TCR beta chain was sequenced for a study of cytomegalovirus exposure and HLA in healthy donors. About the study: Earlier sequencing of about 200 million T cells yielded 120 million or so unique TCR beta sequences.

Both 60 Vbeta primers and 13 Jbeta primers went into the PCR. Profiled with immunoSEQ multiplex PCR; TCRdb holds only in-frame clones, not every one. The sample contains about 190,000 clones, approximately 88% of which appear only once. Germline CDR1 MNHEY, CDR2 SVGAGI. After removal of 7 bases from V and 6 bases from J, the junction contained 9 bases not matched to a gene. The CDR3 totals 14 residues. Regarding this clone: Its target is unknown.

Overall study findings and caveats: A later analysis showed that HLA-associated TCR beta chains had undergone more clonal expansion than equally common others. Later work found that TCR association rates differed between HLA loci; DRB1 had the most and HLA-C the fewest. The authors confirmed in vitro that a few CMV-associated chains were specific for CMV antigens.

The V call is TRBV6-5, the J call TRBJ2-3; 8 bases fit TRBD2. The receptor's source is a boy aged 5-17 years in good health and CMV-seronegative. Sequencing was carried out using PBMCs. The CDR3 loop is CASKRSGGGDTQYF. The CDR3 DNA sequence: TGTGCCAGCAAAAGGAGCGGGGGAGGGGATACGCAGTATTTT.